This T cell receptor beta chain stems from a study of CD8 T cells in ankylosing spondylitis. Study results and limitations: Made up of roughly 8 highly homologous variants, a TCR beta motif appeared characteristic of ankylosing spondylitis blood. Both synovial fluid and blood in reactive arthritis had previously been reported to carry some motif variants.

A few counts support this clonotype. Its antigen is undetermined. Using quantitative 5'-RACE with molecular barcodes, the authors made TCR beta libraries. TCRdb independently ran MiXCR on the 5' RACE reads; one entry per CDR3 protein. The sample has hundreds of thousands of distinct CDR3 sequences, approximately 22% seen once. The CDR3 is 15 amino acids. CDR1 MNHEY and CDR2 SVGAGI come from the germline V gene. The V gene lost 4 bases and the J gene lost 0 bases, with 10 bases spanning the gap. Sequenced sample: blood, either unsorted or a sorted T cell fraction (not recorded which). This sequence originates from a male donor with ankylosing spondylitis or in good health (not recorded which). The chain uses TRBV6-5 and TRBJ2-1; unclear D gene. DNA of the CDR3: TGTGCCAGCAGTTCGAGCTCGAGCTCCTACAATGAGCAGTTCTTC. It codes for CASSSSSSSYNEQFF.